The T cell receptor beta chain under discussion was sequenced for a study of cytomegalovirus exposure and HLA in healthy donors. Study-wide findings and caveats: Analysis was performed later, and it showed HLA-associated TCR beta chains to be more clonally expanded than equally common others. Earlier analysis yielded a pattern in which most TCR beta V segments were productive about 87% or about 30% of the time. In all likelihood, a cluster of highly shared sequence variants was a sequencing artifact.

This CDR3 comprises 16 residues. Looked up from germline, CDR1 is SGHVS and CDR2 is FQNEAQ. Germline trimming cut 5 bases from V and 11 bases from J; bases unmatched to any gene: 17. As concerns this clone: Its antigen is unidentified.

The study ran its PCR with 60 Vbeta and 13 Jbeta primers. Sequencing used immunoSEQ multiplex PCR; TCRdb keeps in-frame clones, though not all of them. The sample lists about 170,000 clones; roughly 80% were seen once. The source material was PBMCs. This chain uses TRBV7-8 with TRBJ1-4; the match to TRBD1 covers 7 bases. The sequence came from a male donor in good health and CMV-seronegative. CDR3 loop: CASSQEQGPPFGKLFF. In DNA form, the CDR3 reads TGTGCCAGCAGCCAGGAACAGGGGCCGCCGTTTGGGAAACTGTTTTTT.